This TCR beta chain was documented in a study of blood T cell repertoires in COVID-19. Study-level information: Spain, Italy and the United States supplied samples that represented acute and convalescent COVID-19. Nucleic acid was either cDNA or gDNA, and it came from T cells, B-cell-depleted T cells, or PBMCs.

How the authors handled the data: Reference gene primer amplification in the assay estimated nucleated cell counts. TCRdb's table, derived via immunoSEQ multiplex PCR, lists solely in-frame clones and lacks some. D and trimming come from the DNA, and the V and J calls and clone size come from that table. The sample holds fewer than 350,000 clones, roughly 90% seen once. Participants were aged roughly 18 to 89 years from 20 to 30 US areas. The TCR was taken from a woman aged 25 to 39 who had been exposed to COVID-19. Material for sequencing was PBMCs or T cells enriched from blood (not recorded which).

The CDR3 here is CASSHAPGVGQPQHF. The CDR3 nucleotides read TGCGCCAGCAGCCACGCCCCAGGGGTGGGTCAGCCCCAGCATTTT. The chain joins TRBV4-1 to TRBJ1-5; possibly TRBD1 for D (6 bases). The CDR3 loop spans 15 amino acids. Germline lookup yields CDR1 MGHRA and CDR2 YSYEKL. V shed 3 bases and J shed 6 bases, with 15 bases lying between them.